The entry below gives a single T cell receptor (beta chain) sequence along with its context. The sample comes from a study of T cells of healthy individuals. This CDR3 region has 17 residues. Germline trimming cut 2 bases from V and 6 bases from J; bases unmatched to any gene: 15. Germline V gene sequence: CDR1 SGHTA, CDR2 FQGNSA. Each CDR3 protein is one row after TCRdb ran MiXCR on the 5' RACE reads. The sample includes around 53,000 distinct CDR3 sequences, roughly 14% of them seen just once. The TCR originated in a human donor in good health. This chain connects TRBV7-2 to TRBJ2-7; 8 bases agree with TRBD2. CDR3 nucleotides: TGTGCCAGCAGCTTAATCTGGTACCGGGAGGGCCAAGGCGAGCAGTACTTC. Residues: CASSLIWYREGQGEQYF.